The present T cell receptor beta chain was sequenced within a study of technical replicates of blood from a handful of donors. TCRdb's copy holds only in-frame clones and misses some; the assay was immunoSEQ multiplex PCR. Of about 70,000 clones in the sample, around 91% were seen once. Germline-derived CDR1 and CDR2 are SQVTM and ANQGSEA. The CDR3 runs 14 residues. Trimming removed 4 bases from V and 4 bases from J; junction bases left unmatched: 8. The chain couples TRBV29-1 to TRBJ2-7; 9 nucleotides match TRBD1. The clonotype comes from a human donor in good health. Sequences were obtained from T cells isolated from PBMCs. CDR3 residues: CSVVLRDRAYEQYF. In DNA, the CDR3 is TGCAGCGTTGTGTTGCGGGACAGGGCGTACGAGCAGTACTTC.